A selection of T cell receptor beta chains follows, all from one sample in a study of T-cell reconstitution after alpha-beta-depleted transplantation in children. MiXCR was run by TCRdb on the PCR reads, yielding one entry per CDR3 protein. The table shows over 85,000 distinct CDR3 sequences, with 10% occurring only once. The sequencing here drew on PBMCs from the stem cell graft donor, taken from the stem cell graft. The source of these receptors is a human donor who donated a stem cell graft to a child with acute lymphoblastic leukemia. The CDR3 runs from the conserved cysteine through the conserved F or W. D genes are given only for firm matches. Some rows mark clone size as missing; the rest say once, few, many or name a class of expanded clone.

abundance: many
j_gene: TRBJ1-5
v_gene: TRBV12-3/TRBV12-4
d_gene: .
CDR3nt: TGTGCCAGCAGTTTATATGGAAGCAATCAGCCCCAGCATTTT
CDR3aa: CASSLYGSNQPQHF

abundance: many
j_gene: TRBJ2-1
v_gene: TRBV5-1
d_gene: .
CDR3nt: TGCGCCAGCAGCACCGGGGCCACCTACAATGAGCAGTTCTTC
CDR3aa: CASSTGATYNEQFF

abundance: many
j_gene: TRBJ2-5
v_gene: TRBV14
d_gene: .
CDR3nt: TGTGCCAGCAGCCAAGATCTTAAAGAGACCCAGTACTTC
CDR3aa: CASSQDLKETQYF

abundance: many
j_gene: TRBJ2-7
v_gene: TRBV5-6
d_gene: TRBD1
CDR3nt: TGTGCCAGCAGCTTGATCGAGACAGGGGTGTTCGAGCAGTACTTC
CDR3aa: CASSLIETGVFEQYF

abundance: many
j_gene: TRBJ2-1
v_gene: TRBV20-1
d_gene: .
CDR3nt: TGCAGTGCCACGTCCTGGGACACCTACAATGAGCAGTTCTTC
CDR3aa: CSATSWDTYNEQFF

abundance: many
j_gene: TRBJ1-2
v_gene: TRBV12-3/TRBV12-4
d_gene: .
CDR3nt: TGTGCCAGCAGTCGTACAACGACAGCTAACTATGGCTACACCTTC
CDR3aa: CASSRTTTANYGYTF

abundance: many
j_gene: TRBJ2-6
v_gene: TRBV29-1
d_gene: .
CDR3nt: TGCAGCGTTGCTCTAGGGGCCAACGTCCTGACTTTC
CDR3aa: CSVALGANVLTF

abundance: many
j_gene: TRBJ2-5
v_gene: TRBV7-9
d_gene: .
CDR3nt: TGTGCCAGCAGCTTAGCAGGTCTAGCCGGTCAAGAGACCCAGTACTTC
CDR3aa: CASSLAGLAGQETQYF

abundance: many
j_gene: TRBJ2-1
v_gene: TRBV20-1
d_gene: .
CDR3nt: TGCAGTGCTAGAGATCCACAGATTCTTACCTACAATGAGCAGTTCTTC
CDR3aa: CSARDPQILTYNEQFF

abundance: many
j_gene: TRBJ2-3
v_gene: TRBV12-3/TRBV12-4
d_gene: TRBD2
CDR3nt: TGTGCCAGCACCCCTTTTAGCGGGGGCACAGATACGCAGTATTTT
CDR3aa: CASTPFSGGTDTQYF

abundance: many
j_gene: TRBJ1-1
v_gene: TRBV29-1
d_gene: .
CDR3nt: TGCAGCGCTATGAACACTGAAGCTTTCTTT
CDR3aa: CSAMNTEAFF

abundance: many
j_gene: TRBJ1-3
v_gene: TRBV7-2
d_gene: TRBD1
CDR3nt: TGTGCCAGCAGCTTAAACCCGACAGGGGGCAGGAACACCATATATTTT
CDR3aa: CASSLNPTGGRNTIYF

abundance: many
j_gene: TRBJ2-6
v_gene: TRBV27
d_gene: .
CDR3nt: TGTGCCAGCAGTCTCATATTACCCAACTCTGGGGCCAACGTCCTGACTTTC
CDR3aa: CASSLILPNSGANVLTF

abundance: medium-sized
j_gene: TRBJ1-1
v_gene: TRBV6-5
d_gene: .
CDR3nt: TGTGCCAGCAGTTACTCGAAGGACGGGGTTGAAGCTTTCTTT
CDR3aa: CASSYSKDGVEAFF

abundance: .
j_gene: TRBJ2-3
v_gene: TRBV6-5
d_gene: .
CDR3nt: TGTGCCAGCAGTTCGAGCAGCGCTAGCACAGATACGCAGTATTTT
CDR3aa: CASSSSSASTDTQYF